This TCR beta chain was documented in a study of blood T cell repertoires in COVID-19. Study-level background: From T cells, B-cell-depleted T cells, or PBMCs came the material, which was cDNA or gDNA.

In the original analysis: Reference gene primer amplification gave nucleated cell count estimates. The protocol was immunoSEQ multiplex PCR, while the TCRdb copy is restricted to in-frame clones and leaves out a portion. V, J and clone size are those of that table, while D and trimming were read from the DNA. The table lists some 350,000 clones, over 75% of them singletons. This CDR3 has 16 amino acids. V lost 5 bases to trimming and J lost 7 bases; unmatched junction nucleotides: 12. Germline-derived CDR1 and CDR2 are MNHEY and SMNVEV (reference sequence). Donors in Cohort 3 counted as recovered after two negative PCRs, clearance, or symptom resolution.

The specimen sequenced was PBMCs or T cells enriched from blood (not recorded which). V is TRBV27 and J is TRBJ2-7, with 12 bases identical to TRBD2. The TCR sequence derives from a young man who had recovered from COVID-19. The CDR3 coding sequence is TGTGCCAGCAGTCGATGGACTAGCGGGGACCCGGGGGAGCAGTACTTC. The encoded protein is CASSRWTSGDPGEQYF.